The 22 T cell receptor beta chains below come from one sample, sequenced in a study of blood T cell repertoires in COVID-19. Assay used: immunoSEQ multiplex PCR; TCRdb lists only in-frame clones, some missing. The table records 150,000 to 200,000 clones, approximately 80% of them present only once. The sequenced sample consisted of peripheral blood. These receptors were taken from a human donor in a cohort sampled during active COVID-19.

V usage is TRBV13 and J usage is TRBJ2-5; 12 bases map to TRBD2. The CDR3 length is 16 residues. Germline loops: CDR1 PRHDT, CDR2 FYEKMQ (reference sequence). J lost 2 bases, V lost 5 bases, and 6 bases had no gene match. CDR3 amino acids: CASSMRTSGAQETQYF. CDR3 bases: TGTGCCAGCAGCATGAGGACTAGCGGGGCGCAAGAGACCCAGTACTTC.

The CDR3 sequence is CSAAYMEEQYF. CDR3 in DNA: TGCAGCGCCGCTTATATGGAGGAGCAGTACTTC. The rearrangement links TRBV29-1 to TRBJ2-7; D is unresolved. V lost 7 bases and J 7 bases, leaving 14 bases between the germline ends. This CDR3 is built from 11 residues. Germline values: CDR1 SQVTM, CDR2 ANQGSEA.

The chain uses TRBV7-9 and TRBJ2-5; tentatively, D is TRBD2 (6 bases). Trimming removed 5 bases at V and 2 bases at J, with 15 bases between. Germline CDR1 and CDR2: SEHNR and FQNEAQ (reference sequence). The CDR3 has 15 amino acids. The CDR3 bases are TGTGCCAGCAGCCCAGGAGGGCCTTCACAAGAGACCCAGTACTTC. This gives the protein CASSPGGPSQETQYF.

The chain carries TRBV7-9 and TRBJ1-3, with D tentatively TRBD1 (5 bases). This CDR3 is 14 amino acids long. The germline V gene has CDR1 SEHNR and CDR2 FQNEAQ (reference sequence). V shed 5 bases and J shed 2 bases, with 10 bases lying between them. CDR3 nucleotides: TGTGCCAGCAGCCTCGGGGGTACTGGAAACACCATATATTTT. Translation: CASSLGGTGNTIYF.

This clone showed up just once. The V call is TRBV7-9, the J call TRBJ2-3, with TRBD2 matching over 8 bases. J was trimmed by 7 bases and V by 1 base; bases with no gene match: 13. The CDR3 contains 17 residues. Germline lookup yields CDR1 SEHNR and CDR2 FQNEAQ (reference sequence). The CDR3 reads CASSLVTAGGPRYTQYF. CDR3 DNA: TGTGCCAGCAGCTTAGTTACGGCGGGGGGTCCTCGGTATACGCAGTATTTT.

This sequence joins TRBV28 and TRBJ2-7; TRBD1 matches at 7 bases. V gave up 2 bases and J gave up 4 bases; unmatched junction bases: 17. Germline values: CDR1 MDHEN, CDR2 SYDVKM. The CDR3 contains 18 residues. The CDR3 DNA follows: TGTGCCAGCAGTTTAGGTCAGGGGGACAAGCGCCGGAATTACGAGCAGTACTTC. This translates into CASSLGQGDKRRNYEQYF.

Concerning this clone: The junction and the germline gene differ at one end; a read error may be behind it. The CDR3 DNA follows: TGCGCCAGCAGCCCTTCGGGACTCCGTTTGGACTTC. Translation: CASSPSGLRLDF. The chain is built from TRBV5-1 and TRBJ2-5; D perhaps matches TRBD2 (6 bases). From germline, CDR1 is SGHRS and CDR2 YFSETQ. This CDR3 has 12 residues. The complete variable domain, with remaining parts taken from reference TRBV5-1 and TRBJ2-5, reads KAGVTQTPRYLIKTRGQQVTLSCSPISGHRSVSWYQQTPGQGLQFLFEYFSETQRNKGNFPGRFSGRQFSNSRSEMNVSTLELGDSALYLCASSPSGLRLDFGPGTRLLVL.

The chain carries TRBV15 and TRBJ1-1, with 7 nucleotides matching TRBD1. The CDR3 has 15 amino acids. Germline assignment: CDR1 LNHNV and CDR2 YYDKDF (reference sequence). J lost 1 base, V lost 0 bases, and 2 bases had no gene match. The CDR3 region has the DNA TGTGCCACCAGCAGAGATACAGGGGAGAACACTGAAGCTTTCTTT. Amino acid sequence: CATSRDTGENTEAFF.

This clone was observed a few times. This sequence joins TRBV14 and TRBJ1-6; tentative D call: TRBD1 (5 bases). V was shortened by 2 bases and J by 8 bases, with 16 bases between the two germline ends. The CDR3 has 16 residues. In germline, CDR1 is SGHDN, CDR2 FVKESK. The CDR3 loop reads CASSQRGGTRDSPLHF. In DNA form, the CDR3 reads TGTGCCAGCAGCCAAAGAGGAGGGACTCGGGATTCACCCCTCCACTTT.

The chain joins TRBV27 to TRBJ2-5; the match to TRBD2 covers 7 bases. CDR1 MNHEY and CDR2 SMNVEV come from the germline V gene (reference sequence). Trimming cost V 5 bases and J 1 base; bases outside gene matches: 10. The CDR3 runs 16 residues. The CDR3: CASSPMSGASQETQYF. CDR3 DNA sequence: TGTGCCAGCAGTCCTATGAGCGGGGCGTCCCAAGAGACCCAGTACTTC.

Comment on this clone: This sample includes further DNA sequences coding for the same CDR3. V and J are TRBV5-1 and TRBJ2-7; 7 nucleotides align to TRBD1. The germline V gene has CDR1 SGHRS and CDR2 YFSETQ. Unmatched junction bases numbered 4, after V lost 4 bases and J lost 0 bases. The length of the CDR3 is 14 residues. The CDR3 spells CASSPGDSSYEQYF. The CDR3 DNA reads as TGCGCCAGCAGCCCCGGGGACAGCTCCTACGAGCAGTACTTC.

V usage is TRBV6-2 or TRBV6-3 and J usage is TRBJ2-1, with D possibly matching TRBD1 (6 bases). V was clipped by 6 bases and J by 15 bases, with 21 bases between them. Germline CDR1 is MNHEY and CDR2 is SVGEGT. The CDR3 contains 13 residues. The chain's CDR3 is CASSPGTPQMVFF. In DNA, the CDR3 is TGTGCCAGCAGCCCCGGGACACCTCAGATGGTGTTCTTC.

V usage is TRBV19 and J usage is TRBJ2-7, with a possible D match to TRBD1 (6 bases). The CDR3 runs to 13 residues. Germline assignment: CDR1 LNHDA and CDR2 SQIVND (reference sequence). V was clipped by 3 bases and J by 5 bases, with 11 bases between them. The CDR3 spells CASSISTGDEQYF. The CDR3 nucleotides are TGTGCCAGTAGTATCTCGACAGGCGACGAGCAGTACTTC.

CDR3 loop: CASSRGNEQFF. For the CDR3, the DNA is TGTGCCAGCAGCAGAGGGAATGAGCAGTTCTTC. The V call is TRBV6-5, the J call TRBJ2-1; D is perhaps TRBD2 (5 bases). The germline V gene encodes CDR1 MNHEY and CDR2 SVGAGI. Trimming stripped 6 bases from V and 7 bases from J, with 7 bases between. This CDR3 has 11 amino acids.

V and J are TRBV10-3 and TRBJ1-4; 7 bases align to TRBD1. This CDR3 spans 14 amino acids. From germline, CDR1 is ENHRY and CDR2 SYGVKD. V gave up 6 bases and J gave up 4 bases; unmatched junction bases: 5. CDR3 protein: CAIRGDSNNEKLFF. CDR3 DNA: TGTGCCATCAGGGGGGACAGCAATAATGAAAAACTGTTTTTT.

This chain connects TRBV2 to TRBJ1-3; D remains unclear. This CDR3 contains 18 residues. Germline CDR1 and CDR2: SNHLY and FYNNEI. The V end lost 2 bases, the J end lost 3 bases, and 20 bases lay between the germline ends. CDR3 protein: CASSELGSFMRRGNTIYF. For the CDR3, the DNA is TGTGCCAGCAGTGAATTGGGCAGTTTTATGCGTCGTGGAAACACCATATATTTT.

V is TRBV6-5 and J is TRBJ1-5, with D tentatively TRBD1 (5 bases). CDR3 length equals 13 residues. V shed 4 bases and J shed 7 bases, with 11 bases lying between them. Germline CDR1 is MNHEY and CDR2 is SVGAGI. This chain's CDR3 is CASSSGFDQPQHF. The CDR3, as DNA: TGTGCCAGCAGTTCAGGGTTTGACCAGCCCCAGCATTTT.

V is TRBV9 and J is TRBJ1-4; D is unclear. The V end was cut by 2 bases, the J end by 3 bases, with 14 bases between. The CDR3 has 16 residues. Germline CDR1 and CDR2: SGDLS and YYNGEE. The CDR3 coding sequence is TGTGCCAGCAGCGTTACCCCGGGGTCGCCTAATGAAAAACTGTTTTTT. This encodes CASSVTPGSPNEKLFF.

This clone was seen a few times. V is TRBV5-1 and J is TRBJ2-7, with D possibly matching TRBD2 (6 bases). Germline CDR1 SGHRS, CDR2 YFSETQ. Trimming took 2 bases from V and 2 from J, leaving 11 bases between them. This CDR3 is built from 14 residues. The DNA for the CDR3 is TGCGCCAGCAGCTTCGCGGGGTCCACCTACGAGCAGTACTTC. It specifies CASSFAGSTYEQYF.

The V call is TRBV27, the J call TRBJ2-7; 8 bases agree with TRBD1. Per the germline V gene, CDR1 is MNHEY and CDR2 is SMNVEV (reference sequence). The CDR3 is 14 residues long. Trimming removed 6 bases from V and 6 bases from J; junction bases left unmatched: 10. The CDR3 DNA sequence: TGTGCCAGCAGCCCTGGACAGGGTTTTGGCGAGCAGTACTTC. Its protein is CASSPGQGFGEQYF.

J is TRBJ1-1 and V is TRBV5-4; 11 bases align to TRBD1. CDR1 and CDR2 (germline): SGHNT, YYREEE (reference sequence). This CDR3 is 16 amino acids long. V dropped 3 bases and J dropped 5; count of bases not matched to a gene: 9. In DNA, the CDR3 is TGTGCCAGCAGCTCCCGGGACAGGGGGAGAAGTACTGAAGCTTTCTTT. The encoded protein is CASSSRDRGRSTEAFF.

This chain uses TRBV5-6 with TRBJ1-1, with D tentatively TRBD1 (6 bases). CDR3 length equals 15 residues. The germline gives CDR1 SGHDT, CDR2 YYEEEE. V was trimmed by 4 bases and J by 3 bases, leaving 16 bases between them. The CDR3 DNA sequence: TGTGCCAGCAGCCCGCTACAGGGTCGGGACACTGAAGCTTTCTTT. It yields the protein CASSPLQGRDTEAFF. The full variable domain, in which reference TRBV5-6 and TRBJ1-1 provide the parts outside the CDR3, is DAGVTQSPTHLIKTRGQQVTLRCSPKSGHDTVSWYQQALGQGPQFIFQYYEEEERQRGNFPDRFSGHQFPNYSSELNVNALLLGDSALYLCASSPLQGRDTEAFFGQGTRLTVV.